This T cell receptor beta chain was documented in a study of blood T cell repertoires in COVID-19. Study as a whole: Donors in the United States, Italy and Spain gave samples during acute or convalescent COVID-19.

In the source study's methods: Estimates of nucleated cell counts were drawn from the amplification of reference gene primers. Sequencing was performed with immunoSEQ multiplex PCR; in TCRdb, only in-frame clones are kept and a portion is missing. The V and J calls and clone size were taken over from that table, and D and trimming were inferred from the DNA. The repertoire holds 98,000 or so clones, about four fifths seen once, with just over 4% in the top ten. Trimming stripped 1 base from V and 0 bases from J, with 12 bases between. CDR1 and CDR2 from the germline V gene are LGHNT and FRNRAP. The CDR3 extends over 17 amino acids.

This clonotype was obtained from a woman between 65 and 79 years old with acute or convalescent COVID-19. The sequencing input was peripheral blood. The chain combines TRBV12-5 with TRBJ1-4, with D unresolved. In DNA, the CDR3 is TGTGCTAGTGGTTTGGAGACTCCGAAGGCAACTAATGAAAAACTGTTTTTT. Its protein product is CASGLETPKATNEKLFF.